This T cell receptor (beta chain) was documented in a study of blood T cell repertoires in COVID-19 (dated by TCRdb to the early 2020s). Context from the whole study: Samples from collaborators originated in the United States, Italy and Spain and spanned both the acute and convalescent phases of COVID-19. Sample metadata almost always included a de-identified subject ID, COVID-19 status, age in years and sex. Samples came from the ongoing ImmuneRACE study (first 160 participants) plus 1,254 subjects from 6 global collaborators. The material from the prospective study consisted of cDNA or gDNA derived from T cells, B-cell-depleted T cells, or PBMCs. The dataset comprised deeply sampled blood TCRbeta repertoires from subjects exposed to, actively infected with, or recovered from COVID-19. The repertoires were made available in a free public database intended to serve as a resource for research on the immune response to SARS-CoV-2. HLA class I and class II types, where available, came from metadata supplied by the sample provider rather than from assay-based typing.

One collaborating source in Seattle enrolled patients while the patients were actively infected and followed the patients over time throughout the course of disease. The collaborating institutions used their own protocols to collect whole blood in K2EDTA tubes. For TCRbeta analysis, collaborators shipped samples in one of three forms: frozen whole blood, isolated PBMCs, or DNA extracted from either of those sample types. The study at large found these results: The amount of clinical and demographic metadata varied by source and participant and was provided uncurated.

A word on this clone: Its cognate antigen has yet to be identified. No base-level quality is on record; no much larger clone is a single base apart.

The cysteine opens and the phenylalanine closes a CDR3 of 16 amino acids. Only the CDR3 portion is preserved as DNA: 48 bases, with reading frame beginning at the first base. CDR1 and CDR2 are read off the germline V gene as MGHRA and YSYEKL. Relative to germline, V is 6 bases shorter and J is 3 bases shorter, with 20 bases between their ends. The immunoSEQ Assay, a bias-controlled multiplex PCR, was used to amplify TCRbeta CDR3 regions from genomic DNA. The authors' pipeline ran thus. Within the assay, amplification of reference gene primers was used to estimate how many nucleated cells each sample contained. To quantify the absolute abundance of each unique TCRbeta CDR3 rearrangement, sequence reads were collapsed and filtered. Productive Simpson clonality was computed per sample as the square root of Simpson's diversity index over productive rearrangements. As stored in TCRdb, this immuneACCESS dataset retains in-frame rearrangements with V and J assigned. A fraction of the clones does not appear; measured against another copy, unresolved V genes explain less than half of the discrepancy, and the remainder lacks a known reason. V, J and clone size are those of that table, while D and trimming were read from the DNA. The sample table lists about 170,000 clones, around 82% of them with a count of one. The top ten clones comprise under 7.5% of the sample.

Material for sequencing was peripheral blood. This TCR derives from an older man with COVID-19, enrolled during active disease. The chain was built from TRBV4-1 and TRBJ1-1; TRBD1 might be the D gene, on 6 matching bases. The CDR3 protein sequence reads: CASSLMRGARDTEAFF. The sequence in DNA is TGCGCCAGCAGTCTCATGCGGGGGGCGCGGGACACTGAAGCTTTCTTT.